These T cell receptor beta chains were read from a single sample in a study of blood T cell repertoires in COVID-19. Data came from immunoSEQ multiplex PCR; TCRdb stores just in-frame clones and leaves some out. This table has about 370,000 clones, roughly 90% appearing once. Sample: peripheral blood. The source of these receptors is a woman aged 30 to 39 with COVID-19, enrolled during active disease. Both conserved end residues are part of each CDR3. Each record gives: clone size, D gene, V gene, J gene, CDR3 protein, CDR3 DNA. A D gene is named only where the DNA matches it firmly. The size entry is marked missing in some rows and otherwise reads once, few, many or a size class.

.,.,TRBV15,TRBJ2-2,CATSRAGLNTGELFF,TGTGCCACCAGCAGAGCCGGACTCAACACCGGGGAGCTGTTTTTT
.,.,TRBV6-2/TRBV6-3,TRBJ2-1,CASSLLGPRGQFF,TGTGCCAGCAGTCTACTAGGCCCCCGCGGGCAGTTCTTC
.,.,TRBV7-2,TRBJ1-3,CASSLNRVRGGTSGNTIYF,TGTGCCAGCAGCTTAAACCGGGTGAGAGGCGGCACCTCTGGAAACACCATATATTTT
once,TRBD1,TRBV24-1,TRBJ2-2,CATSDPGQGIHGELFF,TGTGCCACCAGTGATCCAGGACAGGGTATACACGGGGAGCTGTTTTTT
.,.,TRBV11-2,TRBJ1-2,CASSLEARVGVYGYTF,TGTGCCAGCAGCTTAGAGGCCAGGGTTGGAGTCTATGGCTACACCTTC
.,.,TRBV5-6,TRBJ2-3,CASSFQGRVTQYF,TGTGCCAGCAGCTTCCAGGGTAGGGTTACGCAGTATTTT
.,.,TRBV7-2,TRBJ2-2,CASSLVAGKTGELFF,TGTGCCAGCAGCTTAGTGGCAGGGAAGACCGGGGAGCTGTTTTTT
.,.,TRBV7-9,TRBJ2-5,CASSWIQGGEVRTQYF,TGTGCCAGCAGCTGGATACAGGGTGGCGAGGTGCGGACCCAGTACTTC
.,.,TRBV6-1,TRBJ2-7,CASSEGTARQGTYEQYF,TGTGCCAGCAGTGAAGGGACAGCCAGGCAGGGGACCTACGAGCAGTACTTC
.,.,TRBV6-2/TRBV6-3,TRBJ1-2,CASSTPDGGFYGYTF,TGTGCCAGCAGTACCCCGGACGGAGGGTTCTATGGCTACACCTTC
.,.,TRBV19,TRBJ2-5,CASSPASWYQETQYF,TGTGCCAGTAGTCCCGCCAGTTGGTACCAAGAGACCCAGTACTTC
.,TRBD2,TRBV6-1,TRBJ2-3,CASSEGLAVYTDTQYF,TGTGCCAGCAGTGAAGGACTAGCGGTCTACACAGATACGCAGTATTTT
.,.,TRBV6-6,TRBJ2-3,CASSHRENTDTQYF,TGTGCCAGCAGCCACCGTGAGAATACAGATACGCAGTATTTT
.,.,TRBV27,TRBJ2-3,CASSLSYRERGDTQYF,TGTGCCAGCAGTTTATCGTACAGGGAGAGGGGAGATACGCAGTATTTT
.,.,TRBV6-2/TRBV6-3,TRBJ1-5,CASSPPARSRGLDPQHF,TGTGCCAGCAGTCCCCCAGCACGGTCTAGGGGACTGGATCCCCAGCATTTT
.,.,TRBV11-2,TRBJ2-1,CASSPGQYNEQFF,TGTGCCAGCAGCCCCGGACAGTACAATGAGCAGTTCTTC
.,.,TRBV12-3/TRBV12-4,TRBJ2-1,CASSLDREDEQFF,TGTGCCAGCAGTTTAGACAGGGAAGATGAGCAGTTCTTC
.,TRBD2,TRBV27,TRBJ2-1,CASIRTSGAYNEQFF,TGTGCCAGCATTAGGACTAGCGGGGCCTACAATGAGCAGTTCTTC
.,TRBD1,TRBV4-1,TRBJ2-7,CASRPDRWDYEQYF,TGCGCCAGCAGACCGGACAGGTGGGACTACGAGCAGTACTTC
.,TRBD2,TRBV7-2,TRBJ2-3,CAGAGGPTDTQYF,TGTGCCGGAGCGGGAGGGCCGACAGATACGCAGTATTTT
.,TRBD1,TRBV19,TRBJ1-5,CASSGQGGNQPQHF,TGTGCCAGTAGCGGACAGGGAGGTAATCAGCCCCAGCATTTT
.,.,TRBV28,TRBJ1-5,CASSYEQPQHF,TGTGCCAGCAGCTACGAACAGCCCCAGCATTTT
.,.,TRBV10-3,TRBJ2-2,CAIRERNTGELFF,TGTGCCATCCGGGAGAGGAACACCGGGGAGCTGTTTTTT
.,.,TRBV6-5,TRBJ1-2,CASLSAVYGYTF,TGTGCCAGTCTCTCCGCAGTCTATGGCTACACCTTC
.,.,TRBV9,TRBJ1-4,CASSPRGMDPIHEKLFF,TGTGCCAGCAGCCCCCGGGGGATGGACCCGATTCATGAAAAACTGTTTTTT
.,TRBD2,TRBV14,TRBJ2-1,CASSHSTSGRHNEQFF,TGTGCCAGCAGCCACTCGACTAGCGGGAGGCACAATGAGCAGTTCTTC
once,TRBD2,TRBV19,TRBJ2-2,CASYSGRGPGELFF,TGTGCCAGCTATAGCGGGAGGGGGCCCGGGGAGCTGTTTTTT
.,.,TRBV3-1/TRBV3-2,TRBJ1-6,CASHGKRNSPLHF,TGTGCCAGCCACGGGAAGCGGAATTCACCCCTCCACTTT
few,.,TRBV7-9,TRBJ1-1,CASSLAFTGKGGEAFF,TGTGCCAGCAGCTTAGCATTCACAGGGAAGGGTGGTGAAGCTTTCTTT
.,.,TRBV4-2,TRBJ2-3,CASSQERRGLSTDTQYF,TGTGCCAGCAGCCAAGAACGGCGGGGGCTAAGCACAGATACGCAGTATTTT
.,TRBD1,TRBV5-6,TRBJ2-2,CASRRTGRNTGELFF,TGTGCCAGCAGACGGACAGGGAGGAACACCGGGGAGCTGTTTTTT
.,.,TRBV21-1,TRBJ2-7,CASGPGHKYEQYF,TGTGCCAGCGGACCGGGACATAAGTACGAGCAGTACTTC
once,TRBD1,TRBV7-9,TRBJ2-3,CASSGQGGGTDTQYF,TGTGCCAGCAGCGGACAGGGGGGTGGCACAGATACGCAGTATTTT
.,TRBD2,TRBV5-1,TRBJ2-1,CASSISGDLNEQFF,TGCGCCAGCAGCATTAGCGGGGACCTCAATGAGCAGTTCTTC
.,.,TRBV19,TRBJ2-6,CASSKGRDFSGANVLTF,TGTGCCAGTAGTAAGGGCAGGGATTTTTCTGGGGCCAACGTCCTGACTTTC
.,.,TRBV7-2,TRBJ2-1,CASDETGSSYNEQFF,TGTGCCAGCGATGAGACGGGGAGCTCCTACAATGAGCAGTTCTTC
.,TRBD1,TRBV6-6,TRBJ1-4,CASSTGGGGRLFF,TGTGCCAGTTCGACAGGGGGTGGTGGGCGACTGTTTTTT
.,TRBD1,TRBV7-6,TRBJ2-7,CASSLGTGSYEQYF,TGTGCCAGCAGCTTAGGGACAGGGTCTTACGAGCAGTACTTC
once,.,TRBV27,TRBJ2-5,CASSLSISEGGETQYF,TGTGCCAGCAGTTTATCGATCTCCGAGGGGGGGGAGACCCAGTACTTC
once,TRBD2,TRBV19,TRBJ2-1,CASSIASGGSGEQFF,TGTGCCAGTAGTATAGCCAGCGGGGGGTCGGGCGAGCAGTTCTTC
.,TRBD1,TRBV19,TRBJ1-3,CASSSQGRPGNTIYF,TGTGCCAGTAGTTCACAGGGGCGGCCTGGAAACACCATATATTTT